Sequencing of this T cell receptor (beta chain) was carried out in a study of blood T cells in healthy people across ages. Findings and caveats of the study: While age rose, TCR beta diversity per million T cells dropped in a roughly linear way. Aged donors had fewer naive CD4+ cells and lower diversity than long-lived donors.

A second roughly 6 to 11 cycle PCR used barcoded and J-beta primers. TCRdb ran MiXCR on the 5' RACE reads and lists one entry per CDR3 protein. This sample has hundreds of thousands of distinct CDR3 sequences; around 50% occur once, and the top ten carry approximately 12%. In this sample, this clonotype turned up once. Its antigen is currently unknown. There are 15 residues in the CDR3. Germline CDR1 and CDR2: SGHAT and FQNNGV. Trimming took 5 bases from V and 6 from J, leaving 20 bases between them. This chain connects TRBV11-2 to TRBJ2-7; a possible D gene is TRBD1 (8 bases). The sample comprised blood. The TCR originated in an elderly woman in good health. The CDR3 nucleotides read TGTGCCAGCAGCCAGGGGGCGGGGGCTCTCGGCGAGCAGTACTTC. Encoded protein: CASSQGAGALGEQYF. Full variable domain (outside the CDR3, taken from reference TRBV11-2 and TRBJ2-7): EAGVAQSPRYKIIEKRQSVAFWCNPISGHATLYWYQQILGQGPKLLIQFQNNGVVDDSQLPKDRFSAERLKGVDSTLKIQPAKLEDSAVYLCASSQGAGALGEQYFGPGTRLTVT.